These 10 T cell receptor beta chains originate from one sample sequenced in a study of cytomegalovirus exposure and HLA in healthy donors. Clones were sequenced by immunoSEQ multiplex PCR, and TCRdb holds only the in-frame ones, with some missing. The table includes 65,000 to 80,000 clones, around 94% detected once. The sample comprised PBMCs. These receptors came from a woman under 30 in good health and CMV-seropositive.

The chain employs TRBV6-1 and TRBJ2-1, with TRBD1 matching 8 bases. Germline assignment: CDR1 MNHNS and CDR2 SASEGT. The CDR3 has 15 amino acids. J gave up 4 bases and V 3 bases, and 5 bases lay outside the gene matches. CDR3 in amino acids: CASSDRQGRYNEQFF. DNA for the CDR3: TGTGCCAGCAGTGATAGACAGGGGCGTTACAATGAGCAGTTCTTC.

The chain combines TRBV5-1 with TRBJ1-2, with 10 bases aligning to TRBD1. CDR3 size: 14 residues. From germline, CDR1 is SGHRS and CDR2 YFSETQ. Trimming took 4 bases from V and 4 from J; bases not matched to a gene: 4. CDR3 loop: CASSTGQGVYGYTF. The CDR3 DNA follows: TGCGCCAGCAGCACCGGACAGGGGGTCTATGGCTACACCTTC.

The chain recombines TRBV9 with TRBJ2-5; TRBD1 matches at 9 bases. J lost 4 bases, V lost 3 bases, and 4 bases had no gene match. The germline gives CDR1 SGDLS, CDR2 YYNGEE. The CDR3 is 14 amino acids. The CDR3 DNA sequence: TGTGCCAGCAGCGCGGACAGGGGAGGAGAGACCCAGTACTTC. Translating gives CASSADRGGETQYF.

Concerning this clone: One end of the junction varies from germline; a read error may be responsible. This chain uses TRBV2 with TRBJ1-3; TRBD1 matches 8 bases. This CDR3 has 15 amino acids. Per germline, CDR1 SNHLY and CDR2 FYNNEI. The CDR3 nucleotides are TGTGCCAGCAGCTTGGACAGGGTGGATGGAAGCACCATGTATTTT. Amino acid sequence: CASSLDRVDGSTMYF.

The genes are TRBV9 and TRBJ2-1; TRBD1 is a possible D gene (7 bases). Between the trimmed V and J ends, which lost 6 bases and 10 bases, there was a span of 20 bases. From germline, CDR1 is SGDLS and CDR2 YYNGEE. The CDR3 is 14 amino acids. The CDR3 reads CASTTEGANEEQFF. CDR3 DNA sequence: TGTGCCAGCACCACGGAGGGGGCGAATGAGGAGCAGTTCTTC. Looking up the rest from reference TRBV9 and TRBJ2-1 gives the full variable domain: DSGVTQTPKHLITATGQRVTLRCSPRSGDLSVYWYQQSLDQGLQFLIQYYNGEERAKGNILERFSAQQFPDLHSELNLSSLELGDSALYFCASTTEGANEEQFFGPGTRLTVL.

CDR3 DNA sequence: TGTGCCAGCACCATCCCCCGGGCCCGGGGTGGAAACACCATATATTTT. This codes for CASTIPRARGGNTIYF. The V call is TRBV7-2, the J call TRBJ1-3, with D uncertain. Trimming removed 7 bases from V and 3 bases from J, with 19 bases in between. The CDR3 consists of 16 residues. Germline CDR1 is SGHTA and CDR2 is FQGNSA.

The CDR3 spells CASSFYSTRGTEAFF. For the CDR3, the DNA is TGTGCCAGCAGTTTCTACTCCACCAGGGGAACTGAAGCTTTCTTT. The J gene is TRBJ1-1, the V gene TRBV27; possibly TRBD1 for D (6 bases). Germline V gene data show CDR1 as MNHEY and CDR2 as SMNVEV (reference sequence). CDR3 length: 15 amino acids. Trimming pared 3 bases from V and 5 bases from J, leaving 16 bases between.

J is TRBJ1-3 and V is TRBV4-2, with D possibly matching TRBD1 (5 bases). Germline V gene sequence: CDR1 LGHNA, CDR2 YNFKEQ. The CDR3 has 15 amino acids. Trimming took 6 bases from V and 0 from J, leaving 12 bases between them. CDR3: CASRLGGDSGNTIYF. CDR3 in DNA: TGTGCCAGCAGGCTCGGAGGGGACTCTGGAAACACCATATATTTT.

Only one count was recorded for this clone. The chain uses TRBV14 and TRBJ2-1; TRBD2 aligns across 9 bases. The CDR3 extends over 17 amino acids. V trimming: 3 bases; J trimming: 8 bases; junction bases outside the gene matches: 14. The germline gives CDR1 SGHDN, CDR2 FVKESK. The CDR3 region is CASSQAARQRGEYEQFF. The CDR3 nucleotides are TGTGCCAGCAGCCAGGCTGCCCGGCAGCGGGGGGAATATGAGCAGTTCTTC.

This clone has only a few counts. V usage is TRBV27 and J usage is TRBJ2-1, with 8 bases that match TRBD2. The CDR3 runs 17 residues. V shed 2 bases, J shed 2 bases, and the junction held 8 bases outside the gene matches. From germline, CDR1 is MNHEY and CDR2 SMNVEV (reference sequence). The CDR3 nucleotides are TGTGCCAGCAGTTTAATAGCGGGACCTGTAACCTACAATGAGCAGTTCTTC. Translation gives CASSLIAGPVTYNEQFF.